This paragraph covers one T cell receptor beta chain sequence. Its specificity is unknown. One junction end disagrees with the germline gene, perhaps due to a read error. The germline V gene has CDR1 KGHDR and CDR2 SFDVKD. The CDR3 length is 13 residues. TCRdb keeps only in-frame clones here, not all; method: immunoSEQ multiplex PCR. This sample has 150,000 to 200,000 clones, with around nine tenths found just once. The sample is drawn from a study of T cell responses to AZD1222 COVID-19 vaccine. Looking at the study overall: Some second doses came at about 4 weeks and others at about 12 weeks; these were pooled. The study's findings and limits: Donors, mostly white British, included more females; clonal diversity was possibly underestimated. Baseline seropositivity characterized only six AZD1222 recipients. There were vaccine-associated CD4 TCRs across spike, dominant at 160-218 and 743-854.

The V call is TRBV24-1, the J call TRBJ1-1; 11 bases match TRBD1. The material sequenced was peripheral blood, taken on day 0 of AZD1222 vaccination. The receptor comes from an adult in good health. The CDR3 loop reads CATSGTGGTEAFF. DNA for the CDR3: TGTGCCACAAGTGGGACAGGGGGCACTGAAGCTTTCTTT.